The 16 T cell receptor beta chains below come from one sample, sequenced in a study of cytomegalovirus exposure and HLA in healthy donors. Primers: 60 Vbeta forward and 13 Jbeta reverse. Assay: immunoSEQ multiplex PCR; the TCRdb copy retains only in-frame clones and omits some. The table shows roughly 120,000 clones, with approximately 80% occurring only once. Material: PBMCs. Receptors were obtained from a man younger than 40 in good health and CMV-seropositive.

As for this clone: Other DNA sequences in this sample translate to the same CDR3. The chain employs TRBV29-1 and TRBJ1-4; D call uncertain. Germline V CDR1 and CDR2: SQVTM, ANQGSEA. V lost 7 bases and J lost 10, with 25 bases in between. The length of the CDR3 is 15 residues. CDR3 sequence reads: CSAILREEGVGKLFF. The CDR3 DNA reads as TGCAGCGCCATCCTTAGGGAGGAGGGAGTTGGAAAACTGTTTTTT.

This chain connects TRBV4-3 to TRBJ1-1, with no clear D. The V end was cut by 1 base, the J end by 1 base, with 10 bases between. The germline CDR1 and CDR2 sequences are LGHNA and YSLEER. This CDR3 is built from 15 residues. The CDR3 protein is CASSQVYPGNTEAFF. CDR3 bases: TGCGCCAGCAGCCAAGTCTACCCAGGGAACACTGAAGCTTTCTTT.

This CDR3 reads CASSYSAGVYEQYF. CDR3 DNA: TGTGCCAGCAGTTACTCTGCGGGGGTCTACGAGCAGTACTTC. J is TRBJ2-7 and V is TRBV6-5, with TRBD2 matching 7 bases. V lost 0 bases and J lost 3; bases outside the gene matches: 2. The length of the CDR3 is 14 residues. Germline-derived CDR1 and CDR2 are MNHEY and SVGAGI.

The chain links TRBV30 to TRBJ1-3; D call uncertain. The ends were cut back, 2 bases at V and 0 bases at J, with 8 bases in the middle. CDR1 GTSNPN and CDR2 SVGIG come from the germline V gene (reference sequence). The CDR3 runs 14 residues. The CDR3 reads CAWSPSHSGNTIYF. In DNA form, the CDR3 reads TGTGCCTGGAGTCCCAGTCACTCTGGAAACACCATATATTTT.

This chain joins TRBV30 and TRBJ2-3, with D uncertain. This CDR3 has 14 residues. Germline assignment: CDR1 GTSNPN and CDR2 SVGIG (reference sequence). The V end lost 0 bases, the J end lost 4 bases, and 11 bases lay between the germline ends. The CDR3 coding sequence is TGTGCCTGGAGTGTAGAGGCAGTATCAGATACGCAGTATTTT. Protein product: CAWSVEAVSDTQYF.

CDR3 DNA: TGCGCCAGCAGGGTTTCAAGGGGCTTGGGAAACACCATATATTTT. This sequence encodes CASRVSRGLGNTIYF. The rearrangement uses TRBV5-1 and TRBJ1-3, with D perhaps TRBD1 (5 bases). Germline values: CDR1 SGHRS, CDR2 YFSETQ. This CDR3 region has 15 residues. V gave up 5 bases and J gave up 4 bases, with 16 bases separating them.

This clone was picked up one time. This sequence joins TRBV10-3 and TRBJ2-1, with D perhaps TRBD1 (6 bases). V gave up 8 bases and J gave up 0 bases, with 8 bases separating them. Germline assignment: CDR1 ENHRY and CDR2 SYGVKD. CDR3 length: 13 residues. The CDR3: CAIGQSSYNEQFF. The CDR3 DNA follows: TGTGCCATCGGACAGAGCTCCTACAATGAGCAGTTCTTC.

The chain joins TRBV4-1 to TRBJ1-6; TRBD1 matches at 11 bases. Trimming removed 2 bases from V and 9 bases from J; junction bases left unmatched: 3. The CDR3 runs 15 residues. Germline V gives CDR1 MGHRA, CDR2 YSYEKL. CDR3 DNA sequence: TGCGCCAGCAGCCAATCGGGACAGGGGGGTTCACCCCTCCACTTT. Its protein product is CASSQSGQGGSPLHF.

This clone was observed a few times. This chain joins TRBV9 and TRBJ1-2; D might be TRBD1 (5 bases). Germline V CDR1 and CDR2: SGDLS, YYNGEE. This CDR3 comprises 15 residues. The V end lost 4 bases, the J end lost 0 bases, and 13 bases lay between the germline ends. This chain's CDR3 is CASSPPGGANYGYTF. Here the CDR3 DNA reads TGTGCCAGCAGCCCACCCGGGGGTGCTAACTATGGCTACACCTTC.

The V and J genes are TRBV4-1 and TRBJ2-3; D not certain. The V gene lost 1 base and the J gene lost 6 bases, with 17 bases spanning the gap. The CDR3 has 16 residues. In germline, CDR1 is MGHRA, CDR2 YSYEKL. DNA of the CDR3: TGCGCCAGCAGCCAAGCGGTATTACCCCCAATGGATACGCAGTATTTT. This encodes CASSQAVLPPMDTQYF.

V gene TRBV11-2 combines with J gene TRBJ2-3; 7 positions match TRBD2. This CDR3 region has 16 residues. The J segment lost 0 bases and the V segment lost 5 bases, leaving 8 bases of the junction unmatched. Germline V gene data show CDR1 as SGHAT and CDR2 as FQNNGV. The CDR3 loop reads CASSPMLAASTDTQYF. In DNA form, the CDR3 reads TGTGCCAGCAGCCCGATGCTAGCGGCTAGCACAGATACGCAGTATTTT.

The DNA for the CDR3 is TGTGCCAGCAGCTATAGCGGGGGGATGCAAGAGACCCAGTACTTC. Amino acid sequence: CASSYSGGMQETQYF. V usage is TRBV5-5 and J usage is TRBJ2-5, with 10 bases lining up with TRBD2. The junction had 4 bases not matched to a gene; V was cut back by 3 bases and J by 2 bases. Germline V gene data show CDR1 as SGHKS and CDR2 as YYEKEE (reference sequence). The length of the CDR3 is 15 residues.

This CDR3 reads CASSLDLVGRDEQYF. In nucleotides, the CDR3 is TGTGCCAGCAGCTTAGATCTGGTCGGGCGGGACGAGCAGTACTTC. The gene calls are TRBV11-1 and TRBJ2-7, with a weak D call TRBD2 (5 bases). V lost 1 base, J lost 5 bases, and 15 bases lay in between. Germline-derived CDR1 and CDR2 are SGHAT and FQDESV (reference sequence). The CDR3 runs 15 residues.

The rearrangement uses TRBV9 and TRBJ1-6; D remains ambiguous. V shed 0 bases and J shed 7 bases, with 8 bases lying between them. This CDR3 contains 14 residues. CDR1 is SGDLS, CDR2 YYNGEE, per germline. For the CDR3, the DNA is TGTGCCAGCAGCGTAGCTACGAGCAATTCACCCCTCCACTTT. Amino acid sequence: CASSVATSNSPLHF.

The rearrangement links TRBV19 to TRBJ1-5, with TRBD1 matching 10 bases. The CDR3 covers 15 residues. V trimming: 3 bases; J trimming: 1 base; junction bases outside the gene matches: 0. Germline CDR1 reads LNHDA; CDR2 reads SQIVND (reference sequence). The CDR3 loop is CASSMDRGSNQPQHF. The CDR3 coding sequence is TGTGCCAGTAGTATGGACAGGGGGAGCAATCAGCCCCAGCATTTT. Full variable domain (missing parts from reference TRBV19 and TRBJ1-5): DGGITQSPKYLFRKEGQNVTLSCEQNLNHDAMYWYRQDPGQGLRLIYYSQIVNDFQKGDIAEGYSVSREKKESFPLTVTSAQKNPTAFYLCASSMDRGSNQPQHFGDGTRLSIL.

The CDR3, as DNA: TGTGCCGAAGCCCGTGAGGGCGGAGATACGCAGTATTTT. Its protein product is CAEAREGGDTQYF. The rearrangement links TRBV6-6 to TRBJ2-3; maybe TRBD2 (5 bases). Germline CDR1 is MNHNY and CDR2 is SVGAGI (reference sequence). The CDR3 covers 13 residues. V lost 11 bases and J lost 5, with 17 bases in between.